This T cell receptor (beta chain) was sequenced in a study of cytomegalovirus exposure and HLA in healthy donors. Study observations and caveats: The authors listed 180 or so TCR beta chains as cytomegalovirus-associated. It is likely that the observed cluster of highly shared sequence variants was a sequencing artifact. Sequences of the TCR beta chain were said to predict the HLA-A and HLA-B alleles of most subjects accurately.

The PCR ran on 60 Vbeta and 13 Jbeta primers. The assay was immunoSEQ multiplex PCR, and TCRdb's table has in-frame clones only and misses some. The table includes 180,000 or so clones, almost 80% detected once. The V gene lost 2 bases and the J gene lost 7 bases, with 3 bases spanning the gap. Germline V lookup: CDR1 SGHVS, CDR2 FQNEAQ. The CDR3 runs to 12 residues. Concerning this clone itself: Its antigen is not identified.

The gene calls are TRBV7-8 and TRBJ1-6; D unclear. The TCR sequence derives from a man aged 50-59 years in good health and CMV-seropositive. Sequenced material: PBMCs. CDR3 protein: CASSLTNSPLHF. CDR3 coding DNA: TGTGCCAGCAGCTTAACAAATTCACCCCTCCACTTT.